This TCR beta chain was observed in a study of shared clonotypes between healthy human individuals. Background on the study: Serving as donors were a couple of women and a few men, whose ages spanned 18 to 49. Study results and limitations: Since donors were few, the genetic and exposure-history diversity represented was limited.

The donors, all of them Caucasian adults, lived in Nashville, Tennessee. Using immunoSEQ multiplex PCR, the repertoire was profiled, and TCRdb retains in-frame clones only, with some absent. The sample records approximately 440,000 clones, approximately 80% being singletons. About this clone itself: Its target is unknown.

This CDR3 contains 13 residues. Trimming pared 2 bases from V and 7 bases from J, leaving 13 bases between. Per germline, CDR1 SGHTS and CDR2 YDEGEE. The receptor was isolated from a woman in her forties in good health. Some clones in this sample may be carry-over from other donors' samples. The chain links TRBV5-8 to TRBJ2-7; D might be TRBD2 (5 bases). Sequencing was done on a sample of PBMCs. The CDR3 DNA reads as TGTGCCAGCAGCTTCAGAGGGTCGAGAGAGCAGTACTTC. Its protein is CASSFRGSREQYF.